Listed here are 7 T cell receptor beta chains from one sample, sequenced in a study of CD8+CD57+ T cells in acquired aplastic anemia. TCR beta VDJ and CDR3 were profiled, and genomic DNA was the template. Using its own MiXCR run on the reads, TCRdb lists one record per CDR3 protein. The table lists around 140,000 distinct CDR3 sequences, less than 45% of them singletons, with under 9% in the top ten. The sample comprised sorted CD4+, CD8+, or CD8+CD57+ T cells (not recorded which) from PBMCs. Source of these receptors: a human donor in good health, serving as a control.

V gene TRBV10-2 combines with J gene TRBJ2-3, with no clear D. CDR3 size: 13 residues. The V end lost 3 bases, the J end lost 0 bases, and 4 bases lay between the germline ends. CDR1 and CDR2 from the germline V gene are WSHSY and SAAADI. Here the CDR3 DNA reads TGCGCCAGCAGTGAAGGTAGCACAGATACGCAGTATTTT. Amino acid sequence: CASSEGSTDTQYF.

This clonotype was detected ten times or more. The rearrangement links TRBV7-8 to TRBJ1-2, with TRBD1 identical over 7 bases. CDR1 and CDR2 from the germline V gene are SGHVS and FQNEAQ. J gave up 2 bases and V 0 bases, and 3 bases lay outside the gene matches. CDR3 size: 15 residues. The CDR3 DNA is TGTGCCAGCAGCTTAGCGCCGGGACAGAACTATGGCTACACCTTC. Translation gives CASSLAPGQNYGYTF.

This clonotype occurred many times. This chain links TRBV11-2 with TRBJ1-2; 7 bases agree with TRBD1. The J segment lost 8 bases and the V segment lost 4 bases, leaving 13 bases of the junction unmatched. This CDR3 comprises 15 residues. Germline CDR1 and CDR2: SGHAT and FQNNGV. CDR3 bases: TGTGCCAGCAGCTCGGGGAGGCAGGGGGTGGACGGCTACACCTTC. It encodes CASSSGRQGVDGYTF.

This chain joins TRBV5-1 and TRBJ1-2; maybe TRBD1 (5 bases). The CDR3 is 14 residues long. The V end lost 0 bases, the J end lost 3 bases, and 9 bases lay between the germline ends. Germline lookup yields CDR1 SGHRS and CDR2 YFSETQ. DNA for the CDR3: TGCGCCAGCAGCTTGGCTGGGGGGGACTATGGCTACACCTTC. Protein sequence: CASSLAGGDYGYTF.

Turning to this clonotype: A much larger clone differs by one base, so this may be a read error. This rearrangement joins TRBV5-1 to TRBJ2-3; D may be TRBD2 (5 bases). The germline gives CDR1 SGHRS, CDR2 YFSETQ. V dropped 1 base and J dropped 5 bases, with 17 bases sitting between them. This CDR3 is 16 amino acids long. The CDR3 DNA is TGCGCCAGCAGCTTGTCTGTTTTCCGAGGGATAGATACGCAGTATTTT. Residues: CASSLSVFRGIDTQYF.

The V gene is TRBV2, the J gene TRBJ1-6; D unclear. The V and J ends lost 6 bases and 10 bases respectively, with 10 bases between them. This CDR3 has 12 amino acids. Germline CDR1 is SNHLY and CDR2 is FYNNEI. CDR3 bases: TGTGCCAGCAGAGATGTTGCATCACCCCTCCACTTT. Protein: CASRDVASPLHF.

The J gene is TRBJ1-3, the V gene TRBV7-9; D remains ambiguous. The CDR3 runs to 15 residues. V lost 3 bases and J lost 0, with 9 bases in between. Per the germline V gene, CDR1 is SEHNR and CDR2 is FQNEAQ (reference sequence). The CDR3 region has the DNA TGTGCCAGCAGCTTCGCAGAGAGCTCTGGAAACACCATATATTTT. This codes for CASSFAESSGNTIYF. Drawing the rest from reference TRBV7-9 and TRBJ1-3, the complete variable domain is DTGVSQNPRHKITKRGQNVTFRCDPISEHNRLYWYRQTLGQGPEFLTYFQNEAQLEKSRLLSDRFSAERPKGSFSTLEIQRTEQGDSAMYLCASSFAESSGNTIYFGEGSWLTVV.